This TCR beta chain was found in a study of control samples from healthy donors and cancer patients. Data came from immunoSEQ multiplex PCR; TCRdb stores just in-frame clones and leaves some out. The top ten clones hold roughly 15% of a sample with about 270,000 clones, roughly 82% of them seen once. This CDR3 region has 15 residues. CDR1 is PRHDT and CDR2 is FYEKMQ in the germline V gene (reference sequence). After removal of 4 bases from V and 0 bases from J, the junction contained 4 bases not matched to a gene. This rearrangement joins TRBV13 to TRBJ2-7, with 9 bases fitting TRBD2. Sequencing used PBMCs. This clonotype was obtained from an older woman with lung cancer. CDR3: CASSSGLASSYEQYF. The CDR3 region has the DNA TGTGCCAGCAGCTCCGGACTAGCGAGCTCCTACGAGCAGTACTTC.